A selection of T cell receptor beta chains follows, all from one sample in a study of blood T cell repertoires in COVID-19. Assay used: immunoSEQ multiplex PCR; TCRdb lists only in-frame clones, some missing. The sample lists 61,000 or so clones; about 90% were seen once. The sequencing sample was made of peripheral blood. The receptors originated from a woman older than 75 with active COVID-19. Both conserved end residues are trimmed from each CDR3. A D gene is named only where the DNA matches it firmly.

j_gene,v_gene,d_gene,CDR3aa
TRBJ1-4,TRBV6-6,-,ASSSRQNTNEKLF
TRBJ2-7,TRBV5-4,-,ASSEPGQPYEQY
TRBJ2-1,TRBV7-9,-,ASSNPLNRDSYNEQF
TRBJ2-7,TRBV5-4,TRBD2,ASTSRGGADEQY
TRBJ2-7,TRBV28,-,ASSLRGYEQY
TRBJ2-7,TRBV7-2,-,ASSLGSGPYEQY
TRBJ1-4,TRBV19,-,ASSGVGATNEKLF
TRBJ1-4,TRBV18,-,ASSPPPGRGVEKLF
TRBJ1-1,TRBV5-1,-,ASTPLIGTEAF
TRBJ1-6,TRBV11-2,-,ASSLAQGHSYNSPLH
TRBJ2-6,TRBV5-1,-,ASSLSGSPGANVLT
TRBJ2-5,TRBV19,-,ASSRTIQETQY
TRBJ2-1,TRBV6-6,-,ASTIRGTYNEQF
TRBJ2-5,TRBV30,TRBD2,AWQTSGGEETQY
TRBJ2-2,TRBV7-2,TRBD2,ASSPGLAGVVTGELF
TRBJ2-5,TRBV29-1,TRBD1,SVTYRGQETQY
TRBJ1-4,TRBV5-8,-,ASSGQAHGDEKLF
TRBJ2-7,TRBV6-2/TRBV6-3,-,ASSYPNYEQY
TRBJ2-5,TRBV2,-,ASSEVQGGTSDIPRGETQY
TRBJ2-5,TRBV7-2,TRBD2,ASSLEPLAGESKTQY
TRBJ1-1,TRBV28,TRBD1,ASSPRDRNTEAF
TRBJ2-2,TRBV18,-,ASSPPTWHTGELF
TRBJ2-3,TRBV7-2,-,ASSFWGTNTDTQY
TRBJ1-1,TRBV7-9,-,ASSTTANTEAF
TRBJ1-6,TRBV6-6,-,ASSYSGRVYNSPLH
TRBJ2-3,TRBV5-1,TRBD2,ASSLLAGSGDTQY
TRBJ2-3,TRBV9,TRBD2,ASSLRLAGGKAADTQY
TRBJ2-5,TRBV6-2/TRBV6-3,-,ASSLSLAQETQY
TRBJ2-7,TRBV11-3,TRBD2,ASSPGGHENYEQY
TRBJ2-3,TRBV24-1,-,ATSDSASLAYTQY
TRBJ2-3,TRBV20-1,TRBD2,SASRTSGGAPYTDTQY
TRBJ2-3,TRBV3-1/TRBV3-2,TRBD2,ASSPGGVDTQY
TRBJ2-1,TRBV7-9,-,ASSAGRSSYNEQF
TRBJ2-3,TRBV7-8,TRBD2,ASSLDSVAGVLYTQY
TRBJ2-1,TRBV10-1,-,ASSESHNNEQF
TRBJ2-5,TRBV5-1,TRBD2,ASSLDLAGGPETQY
TRBJ2-2,TRBV5-4,TRBD2,ASSSRRGGSGNTGELF
TRBJ1-1,TRBV4-3,-,ASSQWTVSTEAF